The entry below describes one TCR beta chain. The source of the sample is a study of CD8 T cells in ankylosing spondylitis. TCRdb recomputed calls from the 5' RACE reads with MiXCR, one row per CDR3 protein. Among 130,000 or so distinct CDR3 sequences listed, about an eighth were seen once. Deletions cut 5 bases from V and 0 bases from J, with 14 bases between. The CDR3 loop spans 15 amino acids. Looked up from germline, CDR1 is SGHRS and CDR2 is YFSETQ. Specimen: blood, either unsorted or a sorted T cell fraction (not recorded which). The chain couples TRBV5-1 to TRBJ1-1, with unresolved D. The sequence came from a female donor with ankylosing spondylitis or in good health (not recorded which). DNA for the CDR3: TGCGCCAGCAGTCGGTTGGGCGCGCTGAACACTGAAGCTTTCTTT. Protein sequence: CASSRLGALNTEAFF.